Below are 6 T cell receptor beta chains sequenced from a single sample in a study of Graves' ophthalmopathy and Graves' hyperthyroidism. The TCR beta CDR3 regions underwent amplification from RNA transcripts. The workflow started with a first-round RT-PCR run with HTBI primers and then moved on to a second-round multiplex PCR. TCRdb passed the multiplex PCR reads through MiXCR, listing each CDR3 protein once. The sample shows hundreds of thousands of distinct CDR3 sequences, 22% of them seen only once. The specimen sequenced was peripheral blood. These TCRs come from a woman aged 18-29 years with stable Graves' hyperthyroidism. Some clones in this sample may be carry-over from other donors' samples.

This rearrangement joins TRBV27 to TRBJ2-5, with no clear D. In germline, CDR1 is MNHEY, CDR2 SMNVEV (reference sequence). V was trimmed by 4 bases and J by 0 bases, leaving 6 bases between them. This CDR3 has 13 amino acids. DNA of the CDR3: TGTGCCAGCAGTTATAACAACCAAGAGACCCAGTACTTC. This sequence encodes CASSYNNQETQYF.

This clonotype has at least ten counts. The chain couples TRBV19 to TRBJ2-2, with a tentative D call TRBD1 (6 bases). With 7 bases removed from V and 4 bases from J, the gap between germline ends came to 13 bases. Germline V CDR1 and CDR2: LNHDA, SQIVND (reference sequence). CDR3 size: 14 residues. In DNA, the CDR3 is TGTGCCAGTAAGATTGCAGGGGTCACCGGGGAGCTGTTTTTT. Its protein product is CASKIAGVTGELFF.

This clonotype has at least ten counts. The gene calls are TRBV29-1 and TRBJ2-5; the D call may be TRBD1 or TRBD2 (6 bases each). CDR1 SQVTM and CDR2 ANQGSEA come from the germline V gene. Trimming removed 3 bases at V and 4 bases at J, with 12 bases between. This CDR3 region has 13 residues. The CDR3 nucleotides are TGCAGCGTTGACCCCAGGGGAGGAGAGACCCAGTACTTC. This encodes CSVDPRGGETQYF.

The CDR3, as DNA: TGTGCCAGTAGTATTCGGAGACAGGGGAAAGAGACCCAGTACTTC. Translating it yields CASSIRRQGKETQYF. This chain links TRBV19 with TRBJ2-5; 8 bases line up with TRBD1. The V gene end was trimmed by 3 bases and the J gene end by 3 bases; junction bases not matched to a gene: 6. CDR1 and CDR2 (germline): LNHDA, SQIVND (reference sequence). The CDR3 is made up of 15 amino acids.

This clonotype was recorded many times. The chain is built from TRBV13 and TRBJ1-1, with D perhaps TRBD1 (6 bases). The germline CDR1 and CDR2 sequences are PRHDT and FYEKMQ (reference sequence). This CDR3 region has 15 residues. V gave up 5 bases and J gave up 2 bases, with 15 bases separating them. In DNA, the CDR3 is TGTGCCAGCAGCCACGGGAAGGGGGGAAACACTGAAGCTTTCTTT. It codes for CASSHGKGGNTEAFF. Full variable domain (missing parts from reference TRBV13 and TRBJ1-1): AAGVIQSPRHLIKEKRETATLKCYPIPRHDTVYWYQQGPGQDPQFLISFYEKMQSDKGSIPDRFSAQQFSDYHSELNMSSLELGDSALYFCASSHGKGGNTEAFFGQGTRLTVV.

This clonotype was detected many times. The chain uses TRBV5-1 and TRBJ1-2; D gene uncertain. This CDR3 has 16 residues. Trimming took 0 bases from V and 5 from J, leaving 17 bases between them. Per germline, CDR1 SGHRS and CDR2 YFSETQ. CDR3 nucleotide sequence: TGCGCCAGCAGCTTGGCCGGCTGGACGGGCCGTTATGGCTACACCTTC. This codes for CASSLAGWTGRYGYTF.